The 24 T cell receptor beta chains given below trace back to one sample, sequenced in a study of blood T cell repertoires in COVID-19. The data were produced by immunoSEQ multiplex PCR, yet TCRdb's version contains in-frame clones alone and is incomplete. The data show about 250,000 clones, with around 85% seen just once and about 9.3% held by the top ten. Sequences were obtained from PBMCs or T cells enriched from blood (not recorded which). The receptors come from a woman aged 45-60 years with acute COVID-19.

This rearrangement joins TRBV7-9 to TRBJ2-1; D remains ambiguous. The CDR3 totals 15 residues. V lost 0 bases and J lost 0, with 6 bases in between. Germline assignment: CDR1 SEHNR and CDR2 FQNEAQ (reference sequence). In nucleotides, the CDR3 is TGTGCCAGCAGCTTAGCCTCGAGCTCCTACAATGAGCAGTTCTTC. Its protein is CASSLASSSYNEQFF.

The DNA of the CDR3 is TGTGCCAGCAGCGTTGCTAGCGGGGGGTCATACGAGCAGTACTTC. Protein product: CASSVASGGSYEQYF. The chain couples TRBV9 to TRBJ2-7; 11 bases align to TRBD2. CDR3 length equals 15 residues. After removal of 2 bases from V and 4 bases from J, the junction contained 5 bases not matched to a gene. The germline gives CDR1 SGDLS, CDR2 YYNGEE. Full variable domain (outside the CDR3, taken from reference TRBV9 and TRBJ2-7): DSGVTQTPKHLITATGQRVTLRCSPRSGDLSVYWYQQSLDQGLQFLIQYYNGEERAKGNILERFSAQQFPDLHSELNLSSLELGDSALYFCASSVASGGSYEQYFGPGTRLTVT.

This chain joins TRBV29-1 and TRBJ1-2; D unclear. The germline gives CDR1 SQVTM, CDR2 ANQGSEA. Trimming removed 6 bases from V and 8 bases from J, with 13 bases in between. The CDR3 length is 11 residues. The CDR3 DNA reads TGCAGCGTCGCGGAAGGTGGGGGCTACACCTTC. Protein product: CSVAEGGGYTF. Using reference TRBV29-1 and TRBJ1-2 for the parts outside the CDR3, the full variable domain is SAVISQKPSRDICQRGTSLTIQCQVDSQVTMMFWYRQQPGQSLTLIATANQGSEATYESGFVIDKFPISRPNLTFSTLTVSNMSPEDSSIYLCSVAEGGGYTFGSGTRLTVV.

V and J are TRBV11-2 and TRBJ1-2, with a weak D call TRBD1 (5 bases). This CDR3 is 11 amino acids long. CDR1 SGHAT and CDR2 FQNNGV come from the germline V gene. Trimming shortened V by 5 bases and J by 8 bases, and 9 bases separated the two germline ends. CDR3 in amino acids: CASSPGGGYTF. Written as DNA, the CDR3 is TGTGCCAGCAGCCCCGGGGGGGGCTACACCTTC.

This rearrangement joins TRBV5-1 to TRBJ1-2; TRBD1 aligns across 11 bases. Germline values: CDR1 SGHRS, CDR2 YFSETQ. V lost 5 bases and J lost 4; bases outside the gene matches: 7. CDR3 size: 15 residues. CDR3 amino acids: CASRPGQGASYGYTF. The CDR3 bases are TGCGCCAGCAGACCCGGACAGGGGGCTTCCTATGGCTACACCTTC.

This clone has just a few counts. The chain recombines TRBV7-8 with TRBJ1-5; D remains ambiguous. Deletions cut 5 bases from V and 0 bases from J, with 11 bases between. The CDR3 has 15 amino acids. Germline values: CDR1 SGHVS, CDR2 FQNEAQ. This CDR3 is CASSLMSYSNQPQHF. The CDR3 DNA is TGTGCCAGCAGCCTCATGAGTTATAGCAATCAGCCCCAGCATTTT.

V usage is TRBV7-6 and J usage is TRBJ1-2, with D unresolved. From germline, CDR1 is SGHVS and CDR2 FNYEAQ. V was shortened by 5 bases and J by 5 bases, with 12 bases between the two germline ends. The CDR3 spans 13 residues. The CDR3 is CASSHPRSYGYTF. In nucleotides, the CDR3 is TGTGCCAGCAGCCACCCGAGGTCTTATGGCTACACCTTC.

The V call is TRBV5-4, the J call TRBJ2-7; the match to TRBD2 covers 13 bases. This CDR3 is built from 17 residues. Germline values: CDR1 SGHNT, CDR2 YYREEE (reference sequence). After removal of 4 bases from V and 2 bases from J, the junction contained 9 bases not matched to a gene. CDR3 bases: TGTGCCAGCAGCAAAGGGACTAGCGGGGATCGACCCTACGAGCAGTACTTC. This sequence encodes CASSKGTSGDRPYEQYF.

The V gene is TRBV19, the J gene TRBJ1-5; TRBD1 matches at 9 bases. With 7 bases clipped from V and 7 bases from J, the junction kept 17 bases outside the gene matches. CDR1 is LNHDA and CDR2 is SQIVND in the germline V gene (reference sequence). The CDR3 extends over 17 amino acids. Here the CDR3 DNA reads TGTGCCAGTACTCAATTTGGGGACAGGGCACTCAGACAGCCCCAGCATTTT. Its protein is CASTQFGDRALRQPQHF.

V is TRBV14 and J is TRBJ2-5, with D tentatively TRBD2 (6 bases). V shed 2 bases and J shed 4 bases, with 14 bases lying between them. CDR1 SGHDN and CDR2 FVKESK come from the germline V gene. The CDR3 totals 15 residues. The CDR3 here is CASSQRLVVGETQYF. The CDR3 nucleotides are TGTGCCAGCAGCCAACGACTAGTCGTGGGAGAGACCCAGTACTTC.

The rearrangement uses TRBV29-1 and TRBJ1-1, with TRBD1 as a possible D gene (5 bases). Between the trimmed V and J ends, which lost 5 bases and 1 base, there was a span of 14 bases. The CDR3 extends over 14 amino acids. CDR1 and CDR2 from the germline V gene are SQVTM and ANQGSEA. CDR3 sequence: CSVQSWGENTEAFF. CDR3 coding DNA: TGCAGCGTTCAGTCGTGGGGGGAGAACACTGAAGCTTTCTTT.

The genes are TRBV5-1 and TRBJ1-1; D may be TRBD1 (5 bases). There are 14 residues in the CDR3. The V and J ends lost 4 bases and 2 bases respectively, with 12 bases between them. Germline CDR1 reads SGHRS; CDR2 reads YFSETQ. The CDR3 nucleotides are TGCGCCAGCAGCGGCGCGGGGCCTAACACTGAAGCTTTCTTT. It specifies CASSGAGPNTEAFF.

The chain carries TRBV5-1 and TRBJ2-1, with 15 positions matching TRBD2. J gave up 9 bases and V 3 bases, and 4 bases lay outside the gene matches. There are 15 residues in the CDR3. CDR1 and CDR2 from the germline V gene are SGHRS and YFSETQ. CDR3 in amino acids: CASSSGLAGGSEQFF. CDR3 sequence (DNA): TGCGCCAGCAGCTCTGGACTAGCGGGGGGGTCTGAGCAGTTCTTC.

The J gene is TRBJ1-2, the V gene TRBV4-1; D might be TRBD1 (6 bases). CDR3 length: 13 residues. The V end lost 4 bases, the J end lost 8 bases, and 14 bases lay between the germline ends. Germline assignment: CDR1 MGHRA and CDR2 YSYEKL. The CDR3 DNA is TGCGCCAGCAGCCGAGAGACAGGCTGGGGCTACACCTTC. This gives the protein CASSRETGWGYTF.

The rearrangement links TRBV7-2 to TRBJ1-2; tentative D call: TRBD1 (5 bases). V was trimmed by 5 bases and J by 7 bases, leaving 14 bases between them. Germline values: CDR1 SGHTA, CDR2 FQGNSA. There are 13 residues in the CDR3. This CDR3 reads CASSPSGGGGYTF. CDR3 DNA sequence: TGTGCCAGCAGCCCATCGGGGGGGGGTGGCTACACCTTC.

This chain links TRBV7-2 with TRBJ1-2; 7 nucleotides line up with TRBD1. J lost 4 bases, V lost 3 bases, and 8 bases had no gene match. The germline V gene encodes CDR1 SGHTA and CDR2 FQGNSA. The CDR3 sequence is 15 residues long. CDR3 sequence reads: CASSFTTGRSYGYTF. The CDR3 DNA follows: TGTGCCAGCAGCTTTACGACAGGGAGGTCCTATGGCTACACCTTC.

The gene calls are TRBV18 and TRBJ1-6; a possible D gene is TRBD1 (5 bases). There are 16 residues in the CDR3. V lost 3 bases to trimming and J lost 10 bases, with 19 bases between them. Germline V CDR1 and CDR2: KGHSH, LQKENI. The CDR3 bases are TGTGCCAGCTCACCCCTCCGGGGGGGTGCAGACTCACCCCTCCACTTT. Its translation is CASSPLRGGADSPLHF.

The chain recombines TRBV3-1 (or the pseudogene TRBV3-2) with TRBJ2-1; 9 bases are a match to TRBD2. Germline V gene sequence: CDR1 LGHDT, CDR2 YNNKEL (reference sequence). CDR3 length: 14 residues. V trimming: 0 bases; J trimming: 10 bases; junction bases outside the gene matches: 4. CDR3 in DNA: TGTGCCAGCAGCCAAGATATTAGCGGGGGCGAGCAGTTCTTC. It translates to CASSQDISGGEQFF.

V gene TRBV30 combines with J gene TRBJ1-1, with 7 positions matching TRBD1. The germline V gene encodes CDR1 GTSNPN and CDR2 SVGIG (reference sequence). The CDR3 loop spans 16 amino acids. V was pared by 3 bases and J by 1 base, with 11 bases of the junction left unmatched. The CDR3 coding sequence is TGTGCCTGGAGCCCCACGGCGGGGACAGCGAACACTGAAGCTTTCTTT. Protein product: CAWSPTAGTANTEAFF. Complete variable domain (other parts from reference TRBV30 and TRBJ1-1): SQTIHQWPATLVQPVGSPLSLECTVEGTSNPNLYWYRQAAGRGLQLLFYSVGIGQISSEVPQNLSASRPQDRQFILSSKKLLLSDSGFYLCAWSPTAGTANTEAFFGQGTRLTVV.

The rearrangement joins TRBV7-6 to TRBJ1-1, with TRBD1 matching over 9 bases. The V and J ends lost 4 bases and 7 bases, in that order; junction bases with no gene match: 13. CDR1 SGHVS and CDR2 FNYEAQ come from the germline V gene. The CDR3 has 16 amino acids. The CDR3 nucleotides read TGTGCCAGCAGCTGGGAACAGGGGGCGCGAGGGGGTGAAGCTTTCTTT. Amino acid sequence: CASSWEQGARGGEAFF.

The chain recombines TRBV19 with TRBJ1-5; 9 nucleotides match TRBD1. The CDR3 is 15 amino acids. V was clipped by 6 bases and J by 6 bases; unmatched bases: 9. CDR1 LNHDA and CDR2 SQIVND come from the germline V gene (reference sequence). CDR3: CASRDGQGRSQPQHF. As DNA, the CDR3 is TGTGCCAGTAGGGACGGACAGGGGCGAAGTCAGCCCCAGCATTTT.

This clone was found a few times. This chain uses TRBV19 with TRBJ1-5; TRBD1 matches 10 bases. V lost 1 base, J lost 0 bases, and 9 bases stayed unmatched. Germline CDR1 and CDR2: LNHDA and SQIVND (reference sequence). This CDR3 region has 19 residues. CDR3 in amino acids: CASSIGGDRGDYSNQPQHF. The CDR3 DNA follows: TGTGCCAGTAGTATAGGAGGGGACAGGGGCGATTATAGCAATCAGCCCCAGCATTTT.

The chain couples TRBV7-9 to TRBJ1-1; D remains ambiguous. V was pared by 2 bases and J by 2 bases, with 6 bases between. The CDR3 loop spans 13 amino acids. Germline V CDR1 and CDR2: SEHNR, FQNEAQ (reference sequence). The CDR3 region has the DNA TGTGCCAGCAGCTTACGGGGAAACACTGAAGCTTTCTTT. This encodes CASSLRGNTEAFF.

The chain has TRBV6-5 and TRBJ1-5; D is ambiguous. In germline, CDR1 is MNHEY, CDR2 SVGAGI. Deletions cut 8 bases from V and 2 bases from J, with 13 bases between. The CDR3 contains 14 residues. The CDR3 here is CASREGGGNQPQHF. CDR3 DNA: TGTGCCAGCCGAGAGGGCGGTGGCAATCAGCCCCAGCATTTT.